This T cell receptor (beta chain) was captured by sequencing in a study of identifying expanded T cells in peripheral blood. Findings of the study overall: Technical replicates showed about 1.1 changed clones; about two weeks around 15; four weeks 19. Across healthy donors, higher total template counts meant significantly greater approximately two-week count variance.

V was cut by 4 bases and J by 0 bases, with 10 bases left in between. The V gene's germline CDR1 is MNHNS and CDR2 SASEGT. CDR3 length: 15 residues. During the collection period, no donor immune events like infections were recorded. Some clones are missing from TCRdb's copy, which holds only in-frame ones; the method was immunoSEQ multiplex PCR. Of 50,000 to 65,000 clones in the sample, over 75% were seen once. On this clone itself: What it recognizes is unknown.

The genes are TRBV6-1 and TRBJ2-1; the D is unclear. Sequences were obtained from blood. The receptor's source is a person between 18 and 75 years old in good health. The CDR3 here is CASSVGPSSYNEQFF. CDR3 DNA sequence: TGTGCCAGCAGTGTCGGGCCGAGCTCCTACAATGAGCAGTTCTTC.